A selection of T cell receptor beta chains follows, all from one sample in a study of early T cells in non-severe SARS-CoV-2 infection. TCRdb ran MiXCR on the 5' RACE reads and lists one entry per CDR3 protein. The sample has tens of thousands of distinct CDR3 sequences; approximately 6.1% are singletons. The source material was whole blood. The receptors stem from an adult who was a healthcare worker with PCR-confirmed SARS-CoV-2 infection or an uninfected control (not recorded which). The CDR3 runs from the conserved cysteine through the conserved F or W. A D gene is named only where the DNA matches it firmly. Clone size, where shown, is once, few, many, or a class for clones that have expanded.

TRBD2,TRBV25-1,TRBJ2-5,NA,TGTGCCAGCAGTGATACTTTACTAGCGGGGATGCAAGAGACCCAGTACTTC,CASSDTLLAGMQETQYF
NA,TRBV20-1,TRBJ1-1,many,TGCAGTCCTATAAAACCCGGCAGGGACAATGAAGCTTTCTTT,CSPIKPGRDNEAFF
NA,TRBV7-3,TRBJ2-5,many,TGTGCCAGCAGCCCCGGAGTAGGTCAAGAGACCCAGTACTTC,CASSPGVGQETQYF
TRBD1,TRBV4-1,TRBJ1-5,many,TGCGCCAGCAGCCAGGGACAGGGATGGGGCAATCAGCCCCAGCATTTT,CASSQGQGWGNQPQHF
NA,TRBV5-1,TRBJ2-4,few,TGCGCCAGCAGCTTGGAACAGAATGCCAAAAACATTCAGTACTTC,CASSLEQNAKNIQYF
NA,TRBV6-6,TRBJ1-1,many,TGTGCCAGCAGTCCCCAGGGTAACACTGAAGCTTTCTTT,CASSPQGNTEAFF
NA,TRBV5-1,TRBJ2-1,NA,TGCGCCAGCAGCTTCTTTCGCGACACCCATGGGGAGTTCTTC,CASSFFRDTHGEFF
NA,TRBV3-1,TRBJ2-5,many,TGTGCCAGCAGACGTGGAGGGGCGAAGGGGAGAGAGACCCAGTACTTC,CASRRGGAKGRETQYF
TRBD1,TRBV10-3,TRBJ1-3,few,TGTGCCATCAGCCGACAGGGGAAGACTGGAAACACCATATATTTT,CAISRQGKTGNTIYF
NA,TRBV3-2,TRBJ2-2,few,TGTGCCAGCAGAGACAGACGAGCGAACACCGGGGAGCTGTTTTTT,CASRDRRANTGELFF
NA,TRBV12-3/TRBV12-4,TRBJ2-1,NA,TGTGCCAGCAGTTTGGGTTGGAACAATGAGCAGTTCTTC,CASSLGWNNEQFF
NA,TRBV7-6,TRBJ1-1,many,TGTGCCAGCAGCCCGGGGGGGCGTGCTGAAGCTTTCTTT,CASSPGGRAEAFF
NA,TRBV6-5,TRBJ1-4,many,TGTGCCAGCAGTTTGGGTGTCGCAGCCATAGTTGAAAAACTGTTTTTT,CASSLGVAAIVEKLFF
NA,TRBV13,TRBJ2-1,NA,TGTGCCAGCAGCCCCCCCTCCTACAATGAGCAGTTCTTC,CASSPPSYNEQFF
TRBD1,TRBV6-5,TRBJ2-5,few,TGTGCCAGCAGCCTCCCGGGACAGCAAGAGACCCAGTACTTC,CASSLPGQQETQYF
TRBD1,TRBV27,TRBJ1-2,many,TGTGCCAGCAGTTTCAATAGACAGGGTATCTATGGCTACACCTTC,CASSFNRQGIYGYTF
NA,TRBV10-2,TRBJ1-5,many,TGCGCCAGCAGTGACGACGAACATAGCAATCAGCCCCAGCATTTT,CASSDDEHSNQPQHF
TRBD1,TRBV28,TRBJ1-2,few,TGTGCCAGCAGTAAACAGGGGGCGATCTACAATGGCTACACCTTC,CASSKQGAIYNGYTF
NA,TRBV30,TRBJ2-5,NA,TGTGCCTGGATTCAAGGACGGGAGATAGAGACCCAGTACTTC,CAWIQGREIETQYF
NA,TRBV7-9,TRBJ1-1,many,TGTGCCAGCAGCTTAGCAGGGATGAACACTGAAGCTTTCTTT,CASSLAGMNTEAFF
NA,TRBV4-3,TRBJ1-4,few,TGCGCCAGCAGCCAAGATCCGACCGCAACTAATGAAAAACTGTTTTTT,CASSQDPTATNEKLFF
TRBD1,TRBV7-9,TRBJ2-2,many,TGTGCCAGCAGCTCTCCAGACAGGGCTCTGGACACCGGGGAGCTGTTTTTT,CASSSPDRALDTGELFF
NA,TRBV24-1,TRBJ2-3,NA,TGTGCCACCAGCCATGGGACAATCACAGATACGCAGTATTTT,CATSHGTITDTQYF
NA,TRBV7-2,TRBJ1-2,many,TGTGCCAGCAGCTACGGGACGGTCTATGGCTACACCTTC,CASSYGTVYGYTF
TRBD1,TRBV12-3/TRBV12-4,TRBJ1-1,many,TGTGCCAGCAGTCAACGGGGACAGCTGAACACTGAAGCTTTCTTT,CASSQRGQLNTEAFF
NA,TRBV20-1,TRBJ2-2,many,TGCAGTGCGCGACAGGGACTGGTGGGAACCGGGGAGCTGTTTTTT,CSARQGLVGTGELFF
TRBD1,TRBV6-2/TRBV6-3,TRBJ2-7,many,TGTGCCAGCAGTCCCGCCGGACAGGGGAGGAACGAGCAGTACTTC,CASSPAGQGRNEQYF
NA,TRBV20-1,TRBJ2-5,NA,TGCAGTGCTAGAGATTGGTGGGAGAACCAAGAGACCCAGTACTTC,CSARDWWENQETQYF
NA,TRBV5-1,TRBJ1-1,few,TGCGCCAGCAGCTGGTCAGAGAACTCTGAAGCTTTCTTT,CASSWSENSEAFF
TRBD1,TRBV2,TRBJ2-1,few,TGTGCCAGCAAAACCGGGACAGCCTTCTACAATGAGCAGTTCTTC,CASKTGTAFYNEQFF
NA,TRBV5-1,TRBJ2-2,few,TGCGCCAGCAGCCAGCGGACGGAAAACACCGGGGAGCTGTTTTTT,CASSQRTENTGELFF
NA,TRBV19,TRBJ1-5,NA,TGTGCCAGTATTCCCTCCGAAGTTGGCAATCAGCCCCAGCATTTT,CASIPSEVGNQPQHF
NA,TRBV7-2,TRBJ1-2,NA,TGTGCCAGCAGCCCCCAGGGGAACTATGGCTACACCTTC,CASSPQGNYGYTF
NA,TRBV19,TRBJ2-1,NA,TGTGCCAGTAGTATTATGGACCAAAACAATGAGCAGTTCTTC,CASSIMDQNNEQFF
NA,TRBV11-3,TRBJ2-3,few,TGTGCCAGCAGCGTGACAGGTTCCACAGATACGCAGTATTTT,CASSVTGSTDTQYF
TRBD1,TRBV5-1,TRBJ1-4,NA,TGCGCCAGCAGATTACAGGGGGCAAGGGAAAAACTGTTTTTT,CASRLQGAREKLFF
NA,TRBV5-1,TRBJ2-1,NA,TGCGCCAGCAGCTTGGGGGGTGAAAATGAGCAGTTCTTC,CASSLGGENEQFF
TRBD2,TRBV30,TRBJ2-1,NA,TGTGCCTGGCGGACAAGGACTAGCGGGGCCTTCAGCTCCTACAATGAGCAGTTCTTC,CAWRTRTSGAFSSYNEQFF
TRBD2,TRBV27,TRBJ2-1,few,TGTGCCAGCAGTTTCGCGACTAGCGGGGGCTACAATGAGCAGTTCTTC,CASSFATSGGYNEQFF
NA,TRBV30,TRBJ1-1,few,TGTGCCTGGAGAGAATCAGGGTGGCACACTGAAGCTTTCTTT,CAWRESGWHTEAFF